These 25 T cell receptor beta chains originate from one sample sequenced in a study of T cell responses to AZD1222 COVID-19 vaccine. This table comes from immunoSEQ multiplex PCR, and its TCRdb copy is limited to in-frame clones, with some not included. Here the sample spans 100,000 to 150,000 clones, 80% to 95% being singletons. The sequencing used peripheral blood, collected on day 0 of MenACWY control vaccination. The receptor set was obtained from an adult in good health.

The chain uses TRBV2 and TRBJ2-7; D uncertain. Germline assignment: CDR1 SNHLY and CDR2 FYNNEI. The CDR3 length is 13 residues. V gave up 4 bases and J gave up 3 bases, with 10 bases separating them. CDR3 amino acids: CASSGTRNYEQYF. The CDR3 DNA reads as TGTGCCAGCAGTGGGACCCGAAACTACGAGCAGTACTTC.

This chain uses TRBV5-4 with TRBJ2-3, with 7 nucleotides matching TRBD2. Germline V gene sequence: CDR1 SGHNT, CDR2 YYREEE (reference sequence). The CDR3 extends over 15 amino acids. The V gene end was trimmed by 2 bases and the J gene end by 6 bases; junction bases not matched to a gene: 9. The CDR3 sequence is CASSLAGTIIDTQYF. DNA for the CDR3: TGTGCCAGCAGCTTAGCCGGGACTATAATCGATACGCAGTATTTT.

J is TRBJ1-2 and V is TRBV5-6, with D perhaps matching TRBD1 (5 bases). The germline V gene encodes CDR1 SGHDT and CDR2 YYEEEE. V shed 4 bases and J shed 1 base, with 20 bases lying between them. This CDR3 contains 17 residues. The CDR3 protein is CASSKGPGEGINYGYTF. The CDR3 nucleotides are TGTGCCAGCAGCAAGGGACCGGGAGAGGGCATTAACTATGGCTACACCTTC.

The rearrangement joins TRBV18 to TRBJ1-2; TRBD1 might be the D (6 bases). The CDR3 consists of 15 residues. Germline lookup yields CDR1 KGHSH and CDR2 LQKENI. Trimming cost V 6 bases and J 2 bases, with 16 bases left between them. In DNA form, the CDR3 reads TGTGCCAGCTCCAAACGGACAGCGGAAAACTATGGCTACACCTTC. Protein sequence: CASSKRTAENYGYTF. The full variable domain, its missing parts supplied by reference TRBV18 and TRBJ1-2, is NAGVMQNPRHLVRRRGQEARLRCSPMKGHSHVYWYRQLPEEGLKFMVYLQKENIIDESGMPKERFSAEFPKEGPSILRIQQVVRGDSAAYFCASSKRTAENYGYTFGSGTRLTVV.

This clone was recorded only once. The rearrangement joins TRBV2 to TRBJ2-3; perhaps TRBD2 as D (5 bases). The CDR3 is made up of 16 amino acids. Germline V gives CDR1 SNHLY, CDR2 FYNNEI. The V and J ends lost 3 bases and 0 bases respectively, with 13 bases between them. The CDR3 nucleotides are TGTGCCAGCAGTGAGATGGCGGGTTGGAGCACAGATACGCAGTATTTT. This sequence encodes CASSEMAGWSTDTQYF.

J is TRBJ2-5 and V is TRBV7-8; 9 positions match TRBD1. With 1 base clipped from V and 4 bases from J, the junction kept 7 bases outside the gene matches. There are 16 residues in the CDR3. The V gene's germline CDR1 is SGHVS and CDR2 FQNEAQ. CDR3 nucleotides: TGTGCCAGCAGCTTAGTGCTACAGGGGGCGGGAGAGACCCAGTACTTC. It yields the protein CASSLVLQGAGETQYF.

The CDR3 DNA is TGCGCCAGCTGCCTCAGGGTGAACACTGAAGCTTTCTTT. The encoded protein is CASCLRVNTEAFF. The chain recombines TRBV5-1 with TRBJ1-1; perhaps TRBD1 as D (5 bases). The V gene's germline CDR1 is SGHRS and CDR2 YFSETQ. This CDR3 comprises 13 residues. V lost 7 bases and J lost 0, with 10 bases in between.

The chain couples TRBV19 to TRBJ1-1; tentative D call: TRBD1 (5 bases). Trimming took 6 bases from V and 1 from J, leaving 12 bases between them. This CDR3 comprises 14 residues. The germline V gene has CDR1 LNHDA and CDR2 SQIVND (reference sequence). The CDR3 is CASRPGPTNTEAFF. The CDR3 nucleotides read TGTGCCAGTAGGCCGGGACCGACGAACACTGAAGCTTTCTTT.

V usage is TRBV2 and J usage is TRBJ2-1; TRBD1 aligns across 8 bases. After removal of 0 bases from V and 7 bases from J, the junction contained 14 bases not matched to a gene. The CDR3 length is 18 residues. Germline CDR1 SNHLY, CDR2 FYNNEI. CDR3 protein: CASSEAQTERTGQNEQFF. DNA of the CDR3: TGTGCCAGCAGTGAAGCGCAGACCGAACGGACAGGGCAAAATGAGCAGTTCTTC.

The CDR3 here is CASTRGTPNTGELFF. CDR3 sequence (DNA): TGTGCCAGCACCCGGGGGACACCGAACACCGGGGAGCTGTTTTTT. The V call is TRBV25-1, the J call TRBJ2-2; tentatively, D is TRBD1 or TRBD2 (6 bases each). Germline CDR1 MGHDK, CDR2 SYGVNS. This CDR3 is built from 15 residues. Trimming took off 7 bases at V and 0 bases at J, with 12 bases between the two ends.

The V and J genes are TRBV7-2 and TRBJ2-1; no clear D gene. The CDR3 runs 13 residues. Germline V CDR1 and CDR2: SGHTA, FQGNSA. Trimming removed 0 bases from V and 3 bases from J, with 3 bases in between. The CDR3 sequence: CASSLAFYNEQFF. The CDR3 DNA sequence: TGTGCCAGCAGCTTAGCGTTCTACAATGAGCAGTTCTTC.

On this clone itself: Different DNA sequences within this sample yield the same CDR3. The rearrangement links TRBV20-1 to TRBJ1-1; weak D call: TRBD1 (5 bases). Germline loops: CDR1 DFQATT, CDR2 SNEGSKA (reference sequence). CDR3 length: 14 amino acids. V was trimmed by 3 bases and J by 1 base, leaving 12 bases between them. CDR3 amino acids: CSASWGRGNTEAFF. The CDR3 nucleotides are TGCAGTGCTAGTTGGGGCCGAGGGAACACTGAAGCTTTCTTT.

The chain combines TRBV28 with TRBJ2-7; TRBD1 aligns across 9 bases. V lost 2 bases, J lost 2 bases, and 4 bases stayed unmatched. CDR3 length: 15 residues. CDR1 and CDR2 (germline): MDHEN, SYDVKM. The chain's CDR3 is CASSLPGTGTYEQYF. The CDR3 region has the DNA TGTGCCAGCAGTTTACCCGGGACAGGGACCTACGAGCAGTACTTC.

The chain uses TRBV6-2 or TRBV6-3 and TRBJ2-5; a weak D match, TRBD1 (6 bases). CDR1 is MNHEY and CDR2 is SVGEGT in the germline V gene. The V end lost 4 bases, the J end lost 4 bases, and 16 bases lay between the germline ends. This CDR3 has 15 amino acids. DNA for the CDR3: TGTGCCAGCAGTTGGGCAGGGGTTGTTCGAGAGACCCAGTACTTC. Translated: CASSWAGVVRETQYF.

V and J are TRBV4-2 and TRBJ2-1; 7 nucleotides line up with TRBD1. The V gene's germline CDR1 is LGHNA and CDR2 YNFKEQ. V shed 1 base and J 4 bases; nucleotides not matched to a gene: 10. The CDR3 runs to 17 residues. The CDR3 here is CASSQVNDRARYNEQFF. The CDR3 nucleotides read TGTGCCAGCAGCCAAGTGAATGACAGGGCTAGGTACAATGAGCAGTTCTTC.

This clone was recorded once. The chain links TRBV7-9 to TRBJ1-1; TRBD1 agrees at 10 bases. Per germline, CDR1 SEHNR and CDR2 FQNEAQ (reference sequence). The length of the CDR3 is 15 residues. J lost 0 bases, V lost 5 bases, and 3 bases had no gene match. The DNA for the CDR3 is TGTGCCAGCAGCAGACAGGGGGCGGTGAACACTGAAGCTTTCTTT. Its translation: CASSRQGAVNTEAFF.

CDR3 nucleotide sequence: TGTGCCAGTAGTATCGGGACAGGGAAACCAAAAAACAATGAGCAGTTCTTC. This translates into CASSIGTGKPKNNEQFF. This chain uses TRBV19 with TRBJ2-1; 9 positions agree with TRBD1. This CDR3 contains 17 residues. CDR1 and CDR2 (germline): LNHDA, SQIVND (reference sequence). V shed 3 bases and J 5 bases; nucleotides not matched to a gene: 11. Together with reference TRBV19 and TRBJ2-1, the CDR3 gives the full variable domain: DGGITQSPKYLFRKEGQNVTLSCEQNLNHDAMYWYRQDPGQGLRLIYYSQIVNDFQKGDIAEGYSVSREKKESFPLTVTSAQKNPTAFYLCASSIGTGKPKNNEQFFGPGTRLTVL.

V is TRBV7-9 and J is TRBJ1-4; the match to TRBD1 covers 8 bases. The germline V gene encodes CDR1 SEHNR and CDR2 FQNEAQ (reference sequence). With 2 bases clipped from V and 7 bases from J, the junction kept 18 bases outside the gene matches. The CDR3 is 19 residues long. CDR3 sequence: CASSLSGTGFMGMAEKLFF. The CDR3 nucleotides are TGTGCCAGCAGCTTATCGGGGACAGGATTCATGGGCATGGCTGAAAAACTGTTTTTT.

The chain couples TRBV3-1 (or the pseudogene TRBV3-2) to TRBJ2-1; D is unresolved. This CDR3 contains 12 residues. V gave up 1 base and J gave up 7 bases, with 5 bases separating them. In germline, CDR1 is LGHDT, CDR2 YNNKEL (reference sequence). CDR3 bases: TGTGCCAGCAGCCAAGCCTTGAATGAGCAGTTCTTC. Amino acid sequence: CASSQALNEQFF.

On this clone itself: A read error may produce the germline difference seen at one junction end. The chain uses TRBV28 and TRBJ2-2; D remains ambiguous. The CDR3 spans 15 residues. CDR1 is MDHEN, CDR2 SYDVKM, per germline. CDR3 sequence (DNA): TGTGCCAGCATTTTAGGGCCTGCGAACACCGGGGAGCTGTTTTTT. Translating it yields CASILGPANTGELFF.

The chain links TRBV7-9 to TRBJ2-1, with TRBD2 matching 10 bases. CDR1 is SEHNR, CDR2 FQNEAQ, per germline (reference sequence). CDR3 length: 18 residues. The V gene end was trimmed by 4 bases and the J gene end by 9 bases; junction bases not matched to a gene: 18. CDR3 coding DNA: TGTGCCAGCAGCTCAAATACCGGACTAGCGGCGCCTTTGGGTGAGCAGTTCTTC. This gives the protein CASSSNTGLAAPLGEQFF. The whole variable domain, remainder taken from reference TRBV7-9 and TRBJ2-1, is DTGVSQNPRHKITKRGQNVTFRCDPISEHNRLYWYRQTLGQGPEFLTYFQNEAQLEKSRLLSDRFSAERPKGSFSTLEIQRTEQGDSAMYLCASSSNTGLAAPLGEQFFGPGTRLTVL.

The chain recombines TRBV20-1 with TRBJ1-5; D unclear. This CDR3 is built from 14 residues. CDR1 and CDR2 (germline): DFQATT, SNEGSKA (reference sequence). The ends were cut back, 3 bases at V and 3 bases at J, with 12 bases in the middle. The CDR3, as DNA: TGCAGTGCTAGTCGAGGCGTCGTCAATCAGCCCCAGCATTTT. Protein sequence: CSASRGVVNQPQHF.

The chain recombines TRBV10-3 with TRBJ1-1; D is perhaps TRBD1 (5 bases). Germline lookup yields CDR1 ENHRY and CDR2 SYGVKD. Trimming removed 0 bases from V and 5 bases from J, with 16 bases in between. CDR3 length equals 16 residues. The CDR3 loop is CAISESVGGGRTEAFF. CDR3 DNA sequence: TGTGCCATCAGTGAGTCTGTTGGGGGAGGAAGAACTGAAGCTTTCTTT.

J is TRBJ1-1 and V is TRBV18, with 7 bases that match TRBD1. This CDR3 is built from 15 residues. The ends lost 5 bases at V and 4 bases at J; junction bases unmatched: 10. Germline-derived CDR1 and CDR2 are KGHSH and LQKENI. CDR3 coding DNA: TGTGCCAGCTCAGATAAACAGGGGTCGCCCACTGAAGCTTTCTTT. Its protein product is CASSDKQGSPTEAFF.

This chain uses TRBV6-2 or TRBV6-3 with TRBJ2-3, with 7 bases lining up with TRBD1. The CDR3 covers 15 residues. Germline CDR1 and CDR2: MNHEY and SVGEGT. Trimming took 6 bases from V and 5 from J; bases not matched to a gene: 11. The CDR3 DNA reads as TGTGCCAGCAGACCTATACAGGGGTCTAGAGATACGCAGTATTTT. Its protein product is CASRPIQGSRDTQYF.